Each of the 12 T cell receptor beta chains below was sequenced from the same sample in a study of T cells in Graves' hyperthyroidism and ophthalmopathy. TCR beta CDR3 regions were amplified from RNA. The HTBI primer set was used in a first-round RT-PCR of the TCR CDR3. TCRdb reprocessed the multiplex PCR reads via MiXCR and lists one record per CDR3 protein. This sample has hundreds of thousands of distinct CDR3 sequences; approximately 23% occur once, and the top ten carry approximately 32%. The sample consisted of blood. These receptors all stem from a woman in her forties with Graves' ophthalmopathy.

In its sample, this clonotype was seen many times. The chain is built from TRBV2 and TRBJ2-7, with TRBD2 identical over 8 bases. CDR3 length equals 14 residues. Looked up from germline, CDR1 is SNHLY and CDR2 is FYNNEI. J gave up 0 bases and V 6 bases, and 4 bases lay outside the gene matches. CDR3 in amino acids: CASSATSGSYEQYF. CDR3 DNA: TGTGCCAGCAGCGCAACTAGCGGCTCCTACGAGCAGTACTTC.

The table lists this clonotype with many counts. The CDR3 region is CASSASGFGQPQHF. For the CDR3, the DNA is TGTGCCAGCAGCGCATCAGGGTTTGGACAGCCCCAGCATTTT. The chain links TRBV12-3 or TRBV12-4 to TRBJ1-5; possible D gene TRBD1, 5 bases. V shed 6 bases and J shed 7 bases, with 16 bases lying between them. CDR3 size: 14 residues.

The chain is built from TRBV30 and TRBJ2-7; TRBD2 might be the D (6 bases). CDR3 length: 15 amino acids. Germline assignment: CDR1 GTSNPN and CDR2 SVGIG (reference sequence). The V end lost 4 bases, the J end lost 3 bases, and 19 bases lay between the germline ends. CDR3 DNA sequence: TGTGCCTGGACCGAACGGCTAGCGTCCGACTACGAGCAGTACTTC. Encoded protein: CAWTERLASDYEQYF.

Ten or more counts support this clonotype. This chain's CDR3 is CSARNPGQQTYEQYF. The DNA of the CDR3 is TGCAGTGCCCGAAATCCGGGACAGCAGACCTACGAGCAGTACTTC. The gene calls are TRBV20-1 and TRBJ2-7; 7 nucleotides match TRBD1. CDR1 and CDR2 from the germline V gene are DFQATT and SNEGSKA (reference sequence). This CDR3 contains 15 residues. V shed 6 bases and J 2 bases; nucleotides not matched to a gene: 13.

This chain links TRBV6-1 with TRBJ1-5; D is undetermined. The CDR3 extends over 15 amino acids. V lost 6 bases and J 0 bases, leaving 12 bases between the germline ends. The V gene's germline CDR1 is MNHNS and CDR2 SASEGT. The CDR3 protein is CASSDHSYSNQPQHF. CDR3 coding DNA: TGTGCCAGCAGCGACCACAGCTATAGCAATCAGCCCCAGCATTTT.

This clonotype was counted ten times or more. This chain joins TRBV19 and TRBJ1-5; D is perhaps TRBD1 (6 bases). With 5 bases removed from V and 6 bases from J, the gap between germline ends came to 17 bases. The CDR3 extends over 15 amino acids. CDR1 is LNHDA, CDR2 SQIVND, per germline (reference sequence). In DNA, the CDR3 is TGTGCCAGTAGTGACTCGGGAGAAGGGGGTCAGCCCCAGCATTTT. Translating it yields CASSDSGEGGQPQHF. Filled out from reference TRBV19 and TRBJ1-5, the complete variable domain reads DGGITQSPKYLFRKEGQNVTLSCEQNLNHDAMYWYRQDPGQGLRLIYYSQIVNDFQKGDIAEGYSVSREKKESFPLTVTSAQKNPTAFYLCASSDSGEGGQPQHFGDGTRLSIL.

This clonotype was found many times. The chain joins TRBV25-1 to TRBJ2-7; 9 bases are a match to TRBD1. J was trimmed by 5 bases and V by 6 bases; bases with no gene match: 5. CDR3 length: 13 amino acids. Germline V gives CDR1 MGHDK, CDR2 SYGVNS. The CDR3 protein is CASSQQGANEQYF. The DNA of the CDR3 is TGTGCCAGCAGCCAACAGGGGGCCAACGAGCAGTACTTC.

The genes are TRBV5-1 and TRBJ1-2; 7 nucleotides agree with TRBD1. The CDR3 extends over 17 amino acids. Losses at the gene ends were 0 bases for V and 2 bases for J; bases not matched to a gene: 10. CDR1 is SGHRS and CDR2 is YFSETQ in the germline V gene. CDR3 bases: TGCGCCAGCAGCTTGGTTCCCCTTAGGGACAGAAACTATGGCTACACCTTC. Its translation: CASSLVPLRDRNYGYTF.

This sequence joins TRBV24-1 and TRBJ2-1, with 9 bases aligning to TRBD2. Germline CDR1 is KGHDR and CDR2 is SFDVKD. V lost 2 bases and J lost 8; bases outside the gene matches: 12. This CDR3 contains 17 residues. CDR3 sequence (DNA): TGTGCCACCAGTGATTCCCGGGGTAGCGGGAGAGGCGATGAGCAGTTCTTC. Amino acid sequence: CATSDSRGSGRGDEQFF.

This clonotype was detected many times. V and J are TRBV7-8 and TRBJ2-7; D uncertain. CDR1 and CDR2 from the germline V gene are SGHVS and FQNEAQ. Trimming took off 8 bases at V and 3 bases at J, with 14 bases between the two ends. The CDR3 consists of 13 residues. CDR3 bases: TGTGCCAGCGCGCTGGCGGAAAACTACGAGCAGTACTTC. It translates to CASALAENYEQYF.

This clonotype was seen many times. The chain combines TRBV7-2 with TRBJ2-7; the match to TRBD1 covers 9 bases. V lost 5 bases, J lost 4 bases, and 9 bases stayed unmatched. Germline V CDR1 and CDR2: SGHTA, FQGNSA. The CDR3 totals 15 residues. CDR3 region: CASSRRQGDGYEQYF. The CDR3 DNA follows: TGTGCCAGCAGCCGTCGACAGGGGGACGGATACGAGCAGTACTTC.

This clonotype has ten or more counts. The rearrangement links TRBV6-5 to TRBJ1-1, with D maybe TRBD1 (5 bases). In germline, CDR1 is MNHEY, CDR2 SVGAGI. The CDR3 has 14 residues. Trimming took 6 bases from V and 3 from J, leaving 14 bases between them. The CDR3 sequence: CASSTRAEDTEAFF. DNA for the CDR3: TGTGCCAGCAGCACCAGGGCCGAGGACACTGAAGCTTTCTTT.